Each of the 16 T cell receptor beta chains below was sequenced from the same sample in a study of blood T cell repertoires in COVID-19 (dated by TCRdb to the early 2020s). Library method: the immunoSEQ multiplex PCR assay. TCRdb took this table from immuneACCESS and kept in-frame rearrangements with V and J called. Such tables lack part of the clones; where checked against another copy, unresolved V genes explain under half of the gap, and the rest is unexplained. Present in this sample are roughly 330,000 clones, about 89% of which were seen just once. 5% to 7% of the sample is held by the ten biggest clonotypes. The sample comprised peripheral blood. All receptors derive from a young man who had recovered from COVID-19.

The CDR3 sequence: CASSLMAGGRDTQYF. The CDR3 region has the DNA TGTGCCAGCAGTTTAATGGCGGGAGGTCGTGATACGCAGTATTTT. The V and J genes are TRBV27 and TRBJ2-3, with TRBD2 matching over 8 bases. V shed 2 bases and J 6 bases; nucleotides not matched to a gene: 7. The length of the CDR3 is 15 residues. Germline loops: CDR1 MNHEY, CDR2 SMNVEV (reference sequence).

The gene calls are TRBV13 and TRBJ1-2; tentative D call: TRBD1 (6 bases). The germline V gene has CDR1 PRHDT and CDR2 FYEKMQ (reference sequence). The CDR3 runs 12 residues. Deletions cut 5 bases from V and 9 bases from J, with 13 bases between. The CDR3 nucleotides read TGTGCCAGCAGCCTTAGGACAGTGAGCTACACCTTC. Translated, it gives CASSLRTVSYTF.

The V gene is TRBV12-5, the J gene TRBJ1-2; no reliable D call. The CDR3 runs 13 residues. CDR1 and CDR2 from the germline V gene are LGHNT and FRNRAP. Trimming stripped 3 bases from V and 9 bases from J, with 14 bases between. CDR3 nucleotides: TGTGCTAGTGGTTTCTGGGAGGGCGTGAGCTACACCTTC. Protein sequence: CASGFWEGVSYTF.

The CDR3 protein is CASSGSGRVTQPQHF. Here the CDR3 DNA reads TGTGCCAGCAGCGGGTCCGGCAGGGTCACCCAGCCCCAGCATTTT. The chain recombines TRBV7-2 with TRBJ1-5; the D gene is possibly TRBD1 (5 bases). The CDR3 has 15 amino acids. Deletions cut 5 bases from V and 7 bases from J, with 18 bases between. Per germline, CDR1 SGHTA and CDR2 FQGNSA.

The chain combines TRBV27 with TRBJ2-2; 10 nucleotides agree with TRBD1. In germline, CDR1 is MNHEY, CDR2 SMNVEV (reference sequence). Losses at the gene ends were 5 bases for V and 7 bases for J; bases not matched to a gene: 13. CDR3 length: 17 residues. The CDR3 sequence is CASSRQGTGALRGELFF. CDR3 coding DNA: TGTGCCAGCAGTCGACAAGGGACAGGGGCCTTACGCGGGGAGCTGTTTTTT.

The rearrangement links TRBV6-4 to TRBJ1-2; TRBD1 agrees at 7 bases. CDR1 and CDR2 (germline): MRHNA, SNTAGT. The CDR3 runs 13 residues. After removal of 3 bases from V and 4 bases from J, the junction contained 2 bases not matched to a gene. CDR3: CASSEAGGYGYTF. The DNA of the CDR3 is TGTGCCAGCAGTGAGGCAGGGGGCTATGGCTACACCTTC.

This chain uses TRBV5-4 with TRBJ1-2; D is possibly TRBD1 (5 bases). The CDR3 is made up of 17 amino acids. Trimming pared 0 bases from V and 2 bases from J, leaving 17 bases between. In germline, CDR1 is SGHNT, CDR2 YYREEE (reference sequence). In DNA form, the CDR3 reads TGTGCCAGCAGCTTGGTTCCAGGGAACCTGGCGAACTATGGCTACACCTTC. It specifies CASSLVPGNLANYGYTF.

V and J are TRBV30 and TRBJ2-7; 12 nucleotides line up with TRBD1. This CDR3 has 14 residues. CDR1 is GTSNPN and CDR2 is SVGIG in the germline V gene (reference sequence). The J segment lost 6 bases and the V segment lost 4 bases, leaving 7 bases of the junction unmatched. CDR3 sequence: CAWNPGQGALEQYF. The CDR3 DNA is TGTGCCTGGAATCCGGGACAGGGGGCCCTCGAGCAGTACTTC. The full variable domain, completed using reference TRBV30 and TRBJ2-7, is SQTIHQWPATLVQPVGSPLSLECTVEGTSNPNLYWYRQAAGRGLQLLFYSVGIGQISSEVPQNLSASRPQDRQFILSSKKLLLSDSGFYLCAWNPGQGALEQYFGPGTRLTVT.

The V gene is TRBV18, the J gene TRBJ1-2; D not resolved. Germline CDR1 is KGHSH and CDR2 is LQKENI. CDR3 length: 14 amino acids. V was clipped by 2 bases and J by 7 bases, with 14 bases between them. The chain's CDR3 is CASSPGPPAGGYTF. For the CDR3, the DNA is TGTGCCAGCTCACCAGGGCCCCCAGCTGGTGGCTACACCTTC.

The V call is TRBV7-9, the J call TRBJ2-1, with 9 bases that match TRBD2. The germline gives CDR1 SEHNR, CDR2 FQNEAQ (reference sequence). Germline trimming cut 3 bases from V and 7 bases from J; bases unmatched to any gene: 4. The CDR3 is 14 amino acids. The chain's CDR3 is CASSFGGGANEQFF. The CDR3 DNA follows: TGTGCCAGCAGCTTCGGCGGGGGGGCTAATGAGCAGTTCTTC.

The rearrangement uses TRBV7-2 and TRBJ2-2; 8 bases are shared with TRBD2. CDR1 SGHTA and CDR2 FQGNSA come from the germline V gene. J was trimmed by 5 bases and V by 2 bases; bases with no gene match: 4. The CDR3 extends over 15 amino acids. This CDR3 reads CASSLSGRGTGELFF. The CDR3, as DNA: TGTGCCAGCAGCTTAAGCGGGAGAGGGACCGGGGAGCTGTTTTTT.

The rearrangement uses TRBV4-1 and TRBJ2-7; D not resolved. Trimming shortened V by 1 base and J by 5 bases, and 3 bases separated the two germline ends. The CDR3 length is 11 residues. Germline-derived CDR1 and CDR2 are MGHRA and YSYEKL. The DNA for the CDR3 is TGCGCCAGCAGCCAAGGTAACGAGCAGTACTTC. As protein: CASSQGNEQYF.

J is TRBJ2-7 and V is TRBV2; 10 bases line up with TRBD2. With V trimmed by 2 bases and J by 2 bases, 3 bases remained unmatched. This CDR3 has 15 residues. The germline V gene has CDR1 SNHLY and CDR2 FYNNEI. The DNA of the CDR3 is TGTGCCAGCAGTGAAAGGACTAGCGGTACCTACGAGCAGTACTTC. Translating it yields CASSERTSGTYEQYF.

The chain uses TRBV5-1 and TRBJ2-2; 7 nucleotides match TRBD2. The germline CDR1 and CDR2 sequences are SGHRS and YFSETQ. The trim removed 0 bases at V and 1 base at J, leaving 3 bases unmatched. The CDR3 is made up of 16 amino acids. The CDR3 DNA follows: TGCGCCAGCAGCTTGGTCGAGCGGGGGAACACCGGGGAGCTGTTTTTT. It specifies CASSLVERGNTGELFF.

The chain joins TRBV11-2 to TRBJ1-5; D possibly corresponds to TRBD1 (6 bases). This CDR3 region has 16 residues. CDR1 and CDR2 from the germline V gene are SGHAT and FQNNGV. The germline V and J ends were trimmed by 1 base and 7 bases, with 17 bases remaining between them. The CDR3 is CASSLGRGAVGQPQHF. CDR3 sequence (DNA): TGTGCCAGCAGCTTAGGGCGGGGGGCGGTAGGGCAGCCCCAGCATTTT.

The chain is built from TRBV6-1 and TRBJ2-7, with 7 bases fitting TRBD1. Germline assignment: CDR1 MNHNS and CDR2 SASEGT. This CDR3 has 16 residues. V shed 1 base, J shed 0 bases, and the junction held 6 bases outside the gene matches. This CDR3 is CASSEEGGGRSYEQYF. The CDR3 DNA is TGTGCCAGCAGTGAAGAAGGGGGCGGGCGCTCCTACGAGCAGTACTTC.